Each of the 19 T cell receptor beta chains below was sequenced from the same sample in a study of CD8+CD57+ T cells in acquired aplastic anemia. Template material for TCR beta VDJ and CDR3 profiling consisted of genomic DNA. Using its own MiXCR run on the reads, TCRdb lists one record per CDR3 protein. The table includes hundreds of thousands of distinct CDR3 sequences, around 30% detected once. Patients chosen for sequencing had CD8+CD57+ cells that had expanded, as shown by flow cytometry. The sequencing sample was made of sorted CD4+, CD8+, or CD8+CD57+ T cells (not recorded which) from PBMCs. Receptors were obtained from a human donor with aplastic anemia.

This clonotype has more than one count but fewer than ten. The chain couples TRBV20-1 to TRBJ1-4, with a possible D match to TRBD1 (5 bases). Germline V CDR1 and CDR2: DFQATT, SNEGSKA (reference sequence). V dropped 6 bases and J dropped 8 bases, with 22 bases sitting between them. This CDR3 is 15 amino acids long. As DNA, the CDR3 is TGCAGTGCAAGCCGCTCGGGACGGACGGAGGAAAAACTGTTTTTT. Translated: CSASRSGRTEEKLFF.

Many counts were recorded for this clonotype. The V gene is TRBV20-1, the J gene TRBJ1-6, with D possibly TRBD1 on 5 matching bases. V dropped 0 bases and J dropped 7 bases, with 10 bases sitting between them. CDR1 DFQATT and CDR2 SNEGSKA come from the germline V gene (reference sequence). CDR3 size: 14 residues. CDR3 sequence (DNA): TGCAGTGCTAGAGATCTACAGGCCAATTCACCCCTCCACTTT. Protein sequence: CSARDLQANSPLHF.

The chain has TRBV9 and TRBJ1-1; TRBD1 aligns across 7 bases. Germline lookup yields CDR1 SGDLS and CDR2 YYNGEE. The V and J ends lost 0 bases and 10 bases, in that order; junction bases with no gene match: 9. The CDR3 loop spans 14 amino acids. The CDR3 DNA follows: TGTGCCAGCAGCGTAGTCTCGGCGCCAGGGGGAGCTTTCTTT. Translated, it gives CASSVVSAPGGAFF. The full variable domain, rest sourced from reference TRBV9 and TRBJ1-1, is DSGVTQTPKHLITATGQRVTLRCSPRSGDLSVYWYQQSLDQGLQFLIQYYNGEERAKGNILERFSAQQFPDLHSELNLSSLELGDSALYFCASSVVSAPGGAFFGQGTRLTVV.

Only a few counts were recorded for this clonotype. The chain links TRBV3-1 to TRBJ2-7, with 12 bases fitting TRBD2. The CDR3 is made up of 16 amino acids. CDR1 is LGHDT, CDR2 YNNKEL, per germline (reference sequence). Trimming took 0 bases from V and 6 from J; bases not matched to a gene: 6. CDR3 sequence (DNA): TGTGCCAGCAGCCAAGATATCGCACTAGCGGGAGGCGAGCAGTACTTC. Translation gives CASSQDIALAGGEQYF.

J is TRBJ1-2 and V is TRBV27; the match to TRBD1 covers 8 bases. With 3 bases clipped from V and 8 bases from J, the junction kept 8 bases outside the gene matches. This CDR3 is built from 14 residues. In germline, CDR1 is MNHEY, CDR2 SMNVEV (reference sequence). CDR3 nucleotide sequence: TGTGCCAGCAGTTTCGTCTCAGGGACAGGCGGCTACACCTTC. Encoded protein: CASSFVSGTGGYTF.

The rearrangement joins TRBV2 to TRBJ1-2; 7 bases agree with TRBD1. The CDR3 totals 14 residues. The germline CDR1 and CDR2 sequences are SNHLY and FYNNEI. V dropped 0 bases and J dropped 9; count of bases not matched to a gene: 7. The CDR3 DNA reads TGTGCCAGCAGTGAAGCGGGGGGACAGTACCGCTACACCTTC. It codes for CASSEAGGQYRYTF.

A note on this clonotype: A clone one base away is much larger, so this may be a read error. A read error is likely, as this CDR3 ends without the conserved phenylalanine or tryptophan. The V and J genes are TRBV2 and TRBJ1-2; D might be TRBD1 (5 bases). Germline V lookup: CDR1 SNHLY, CDR2 FYNNEI. The V gene lost 7 bases and the J gene lost 5 bases, with 17 bases spanning the gap. CDR3 length: 14 residues. Here the CDR3 DNA reads TGTGCCAGCAACCAAGGTGGGCAGGGTTATGGCTACACCTCC. It yields the protein CASNQGGQGYGYTS.

About this clonotype: This likely comes from a read error, as the CDR3 has no conserved phenylalanine or tryptophan at its end. V is TRBV29-1 and J is TRBJ2-7; D remains unclear. The CDR3 loop spans 14 amino acids. Trimming left V 3 bases short and J 0 bases short, with 12 bases between. Germline values: CDR1 SQVTM, CDR2 ANQGSEA. The CDR3 coding sequence is TGCAGCGTTGACGTCTCCGGGTTCTCCTACGAGCAGTACCTC. Protein product: CSVDVSGFSYEQYL.

This rearrangement joins TRBV25-1 to TRBJ2-7; 8 bases are a match to TRBD1. The length of the CDR3 is 15 residues. Per germline, CDR1 MGHDK and CDR2 SYGVNS. Trimming cost V 8 bases and J 6 bases; bases outside gene matches: 15. Written as DNA, the CDR3 is TGTGCCAGCTCACCACAGGGACAGGCAACTGCCGAGCAGTACTTC. Translating it yields CASSPQGQATAEQYF.

This clonotype was counted many times. The chain couples TRBV5-1 to TRBJ2-7; D uncertain. Germline CDR1 is SGHRS and CDR2 is YFSETQ. CDR3 length: 13 amino acids. Trimming left V 0 bases short and J 3 bases short, with 7 bases between. DNA for the CDR3: TGCGCCAGCAGCTTGGGGGTTGACTACGAGCAGTACTTC. Amino acids: CASSLGVDYEQYF.

This clonotype was recorded a few times. The chain couples TRBV15 to TRBJ2-5, with D perhaps being TRBD1 or TRBD2 (5 bases each). From germline, CDR1 is LNHNV and CDR2 YYDKDF (reference sequence). This CDR3 contains 13 residues. V was pared by 6 bases and J by 1 base, with 9 bases between. The CDR3 DNA follows: TGTGCCACCAGTACGGGACCCCAAGAGACCCAGTACTTC. Translating gives CATSTGPQETQYF.

The chain joins TRBV2 to TRBJ1-1; 10 nucleotides line up with TRBD1. Trimming cost V 6 bases and J 0 bases; bases outside gene matches: 13. The length of the CDR3 is 18 residues. Germline values: CDR1 SNHLY, CDR2 FYNNEI. In nucleotides, the CDR3 is TGTGCCAGCAGATTTACGACAGGGGGCACCACTCTGAACACTGAAGCTTTCTTT. This codes for CASRFTTGGTTLNTEAFF.

This clonotype was detected once. The chain employs TRBV11-1 and TRBJ1-6, with D tentatively TRBD1 (6 bases). V was clipped by 5 bases and J by 5 bases, with 16 bases between them. Germline-derived CDR1 and CDR2 are SGHAT and FQDESV (reference sequence). The CDR3 length is 16 residues. The CDR3 DNA sequence: TGTGCCAGCAGCCAATTGAAGGGGGTCGATAATTCACCCCTCCACTTT. Translated, it gives CASSQLKGVDNSPLHF.

The genes are TRBV7-9 and TRBJ1-5; the D is unclear. The V and J ends lost 6 bases and 11 bases respectively, with 17 bases between them. In germline, CDR1 is SEHNR, CDR2 FQNEAQ (reference sequence). The CDR3 extends over 13 amino acids. The CDR3 region has the DNA TGTGCCAGCAGTACGTTAACACCGGGTGCCCAGCATTTT. It specifies CASSTLTPGAQHF.

In its sample, this clonotype was seen a few times. The chain recombines TRBV29-1 with TRBJ2-1, with D perhaps given as TRBD1 or TRBD2 (6 bases each). Germline values: CDR1 SQVTM, CDR2 ANQGSEA. V was pared by 8 bases and J by 8 bases, with 25 bases between. The CDR3 has 15 amino acids. CDR3 in DNA: TGCAGCACCTATGGGGGCAGGGGACTTTCGGATGAGCAGTTCTTC. This encodes CSTYGGRGLSDEQFF.

The V gene is TRBV7-2, the J gene TRBJ1-3; weak D call: TRBD1 (6 bases). Between the trimmed V and J ends, which lost 4 bases and 0 bases, there was a span of 10 bases. The CDR3 length is 15 residues. From germline, CDR1 is SGHTA and CDR2 FQGNSA. CDR3 sequence reads: CASSSAGASGNTIYF. The CDR3 DNA is TGTGCCAGCAGCTCCGCGGGGGCCTCTGGAAACACCATATATTTT.

This clonotype was observed a few times. This CDR3 is CASSYTTGMTYGYTF. CDR3 nucleotide sequence: TGTGCCAGCAGTTACACAACAGGGATGACGTATGGCTACACCTTC. This sequence joins TRBV6-5 and TRBJ1-2; D possibly corresponds to TRBD1 (6 bases). There are 15 residues in the CDR3. V was trimmed by 2 bases and J by 5 bases, leaving 15 bases between them. CDR1 MNHEY and CDR2 SVGAGI come from the germline V gene.

In its sample, this clonotype was seen many times. This chain uses TRBV7-2 with TRBJ2-7; 10 bases map to TRBD1. The V gene end was trimmed by 5 bases and the J gene end by 6 bases; junction bases not matched to a gene: 7. This CDR3 has 14 amino acids. The germline V gene encodes CDR1 SGHTA and CDR2 FQGNSA. CDR3: CASSRDRGSFEQYF. CDR3 DNA: TGTGCCAGCAGCCGGGACAGGGGCTCGTTCGAGCAGTACTTC.

A few counts support this clonotype. This rearrangement joins TRBV5-5 to TRBJ1-1; the D gene is possibly TRBD1 (5 bases). The CDR3 is 16 residues long. Per the germline V gene, CDR1 is SGHKS and CDR2 is YYEKEE (reference sequence). The V and J ends lost 5 bases and 4 bases respectively, with 21 bases between them. The CDR3 is CASSSLGGGGATEAFF. CDR3 bases: TGTGCCAGCAGTTCCCTTGGGGGAGGCGGTGCCACTGAAGCTTTCTTT.